The present T cell receptor beta chain was sequenced within a study of preoperative IRX-2 immunotherapy in early breast cancer. V was pared by 5 bases and J by 1 base, with 22 bases between. The CDR3 spans 18 residues. Treatment meaning: preoperative locoregional IRX-2 cytokine immunotherapy. This phase Ib study tested locoregional IRX-2 cytokine immunotherapy given before surgery. Libraries were prepared by immunoSEQ multiplex PCR; TCRdb keeps only in-frame clonotypes and omits some of them. The sample has tens of thousands of clones; about 95% are singletons. The source of this sequence is a human donor with breast cancer. The chain has TRBV23-1 and TRBJ2-3; D is unresolved. TRBV23-1 is filed as an ORF, its function uncertain. The starting material was tumor tissue, obtained after IRX-2 immunotherapy. This CDR3 is CASSAPALPPRGTDTQYF. In DNA form, the CDR3 reads TGCGCCAGCAGTGCTCCTGCCCTCCCTCCTAGGGGCACAGATACGCAGTATTTT.